Sequencing of this TCR beta chain was carried out in a study of shared T cell receptors in the human thymus. Here immunoSEQ multiplex PCR was the method, and the copy in TCRdb shows in-frame clones only, minus some. The table includes some 660,000 clones, more than 70% detected once. Per germline, CDR1 MDHEN and CDR2 SYDVKM. Trimming left V 6 bases short and J 0 bases short, with 15 bases between. The CDR3 runs 16 residues. This same sample was also part of a study on human thymus T cells. That report adds: Thymic resections from corrective heart surgery supplied the tissue. Repertoires sampled from thymus and blood appeared biased in V and J gene usage. Thymic repertoires of unrelated individuals were reported in related research to overlap highly.

The chain carries TRBV28 and TRBJ2-1; maybe TRBD1 (6 bases). Sequencing used thymocytes. This clonotype was sampled from a boy younger than two with a congenital heart defect. The CDR3 sequence: CASRTFRDNSYNEQFF. CDR3 nucleotides: TGTGCCAGCAGAACATTCCGGGACAACTCCTACAATGAGCAGTTCTTC.